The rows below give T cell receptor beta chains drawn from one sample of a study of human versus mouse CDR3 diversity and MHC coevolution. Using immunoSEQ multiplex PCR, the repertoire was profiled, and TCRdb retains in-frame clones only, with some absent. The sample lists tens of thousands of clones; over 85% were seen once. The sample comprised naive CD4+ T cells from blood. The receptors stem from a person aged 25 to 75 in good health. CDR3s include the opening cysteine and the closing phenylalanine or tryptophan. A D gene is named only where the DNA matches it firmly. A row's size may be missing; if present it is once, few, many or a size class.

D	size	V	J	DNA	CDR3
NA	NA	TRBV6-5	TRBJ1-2	TGTGCCAGCAGTTATTTTGTCCAGGGCGGCTATGGCTACACCTTC	CASSYFVQGGYGYTF
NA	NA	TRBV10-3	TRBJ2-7	TGTGCCATCAGGGGTAGCGGTTACGAGCAGTACTTC	CAIRGSGYEQYF
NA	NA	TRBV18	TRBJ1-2	TGTGCCAGCTCACTCCGACAGGCGGATGGCTACACCTTC	CASSLRQADGYTF
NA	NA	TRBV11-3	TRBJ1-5	TGTGCCAGCAGCTTAGATGGAGAGGGCAATCAGCCCCAGCATTTT	CASSLDGEGNQPQHF
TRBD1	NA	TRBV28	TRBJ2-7	TGTGCCAGCAGTCCATCTCCGGGACAGGGGGCCTACTACGAGCAGTACTTC	CASSPSPGQGAYYEQYF
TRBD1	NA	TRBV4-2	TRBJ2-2	TGTGCCAGCAGCCCGGGACAGGGGGCTGGCGTTTACACCGGGGAGCTGTTTTTT	CASSPGQGAGVYTGELFF
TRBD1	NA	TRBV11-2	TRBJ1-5	TGTGCCAGCAGCCCGGACAGGGTCGGTCCCCCGAATCAGCCCCAGCATTTT	CASSPDRVGPPNQPQHF
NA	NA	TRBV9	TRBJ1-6	TGTGCCAGCAGCCCTGGGACTTCCGGCGGGAATTCACCCCTCCACTTT	CASSPGTSGGNSPLHF
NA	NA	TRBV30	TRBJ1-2	TGTGCCTGGAGTGTGCAGGGCAGCTATGGCTACACCTTC	CAWSVQGSYGYTF
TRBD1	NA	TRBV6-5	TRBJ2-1	TGTGCCAGCACCTCTGGACAGGGGGCTTACAATGAGCAGTTCTTC	CASTSGQGAYNEQFF
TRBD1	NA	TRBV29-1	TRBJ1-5	TGCAGCGTTCCGGGACAGGGAAGAGTGGGATATCAGCCCCAGCATTTT	CSVPGQGRVGYQPQHF
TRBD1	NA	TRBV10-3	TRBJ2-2	TGTGCCATCAGTTCCGGGACAGCGACCACCGGGGAGCTGTTTTTT	CAISSGTATTGELFF
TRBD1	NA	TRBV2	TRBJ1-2	TGTGCCAGCCGTGGGACAGGGAGTTCCTATGGCTACACCTTC	CASRGTGSSYGYTF
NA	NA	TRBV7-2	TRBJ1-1	TGTGCCAGCAGCTTAGAGCGGGGGGCCACTGAAGCTTTCTTT	CASSLERGATEAFF
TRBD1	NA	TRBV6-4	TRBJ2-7	TGTGCCAGCGGATGGGACAGGGGTACCGAGCAGTACTTC	CASGWDRGTEQYF
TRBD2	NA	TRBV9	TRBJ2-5	TGTGCCAGCAGCGCTAGCGGGGGGGCGTTCTTTGAGACCCAGTACTTC	CASSASGGAFFETQYF
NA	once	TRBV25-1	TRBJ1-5	TGTGCCAGCAGTGAATCCAGGGGCGGGGGTCAGCCCCAGCATTTT	CASSESRGGGQPQHF
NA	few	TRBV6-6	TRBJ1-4	TGTGCCAGCAGCCCCCGCGGGTGGGGGCCAGACGAAAAACTGTTTTTT	CASSPRGWGPDEKLFF
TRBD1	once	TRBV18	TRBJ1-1	TGTGCCAGCTCACCGCCGCGCGGACAGGGCGCTCCAGCTTTCTTT	CASSPPRGQGAPAFF
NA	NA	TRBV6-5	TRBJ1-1	TGTGCCAGCAGTTACTCACAGGGTGGAGGCACTGAAGCTTTCTTT	CASSYSQGGGTEAFF
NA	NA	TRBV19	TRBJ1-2	TGTGCCAGTAGTGTTGACAGTACTTCAAAGGTATCTCCGACATATGGCTACACCTTC	CASSVDSTSKVSPTYGYTF
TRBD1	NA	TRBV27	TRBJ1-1	TGTGCCAGCAGCTTCACAGGGGGACCCAAAGCTTTCTTT	CASSFTGGPKAFF
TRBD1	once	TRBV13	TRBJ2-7	TGTGCCAGCAGCAGACAGGGCAGGAGCTCCTACGAGCAGTACTTC	CASSRQGRSSYEQYF
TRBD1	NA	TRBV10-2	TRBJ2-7	TGCGCCAGCAGTGCTTCGACAGGGGGGCTTGGGGAGCAGTACTTC	CASSASTGGLGEQYF
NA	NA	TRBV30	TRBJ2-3	TGTGCCCGGCGGGCCCGCACAGATACGCAGTATTTT	CARRARTDTQYF
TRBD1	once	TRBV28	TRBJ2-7	TGTGCCAGCAGTTTATGGGGGACAGGGACGCGCTACGAGCAGTACTTC	CASSLWGTGTRYEQYF
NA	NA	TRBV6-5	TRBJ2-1	TGTGCCAGCAGTTTACGCACCGGACTGCCCTACAATGAGCAGTTCTTC	CASSLRTGLPYNEQFF
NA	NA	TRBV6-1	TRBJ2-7	TGTGCCAGCGGAGCGACAGTTACCAGCTCCTACGAGCAGTACTTC	CASGATVTSSYEQYF
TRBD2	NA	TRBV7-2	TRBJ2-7	TGTGCCAGCAGCTTGGAGGGCGCCTGGGGGGGTTACGAGCAGTACTTC	CASSLEGAWGGYEQYF
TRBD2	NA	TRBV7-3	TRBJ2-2	TGTGCCAGCAGCTTAAGTAGGCTAGCGGGAGAAGCCGGGGAGCTGTTTTTT	CASSLSRLAGEAGELFF
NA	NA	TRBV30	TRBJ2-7	TGTGCCTGGAGTGTAGGGGACACTACCTACGAGCAGTACTTC	CAWSVGDTTYEQYF
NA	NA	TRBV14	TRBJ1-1	TGTGCCAGCAGCAAGGTTGACAGGTTGAACACTGAAGCTTTCTTT	CASSKVDRLNTEAFF
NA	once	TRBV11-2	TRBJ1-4	TGTGCCAGACCCACCGGGGAACTGTTTTTT	CARPTGELFF
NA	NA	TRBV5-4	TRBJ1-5	TGTGCCAGCAGCCGTCCCGATCAGCCCCAGCATTTT	CASSRPDQPQHF
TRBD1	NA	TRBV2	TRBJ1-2	TGTGCCAGCAGCCTCACGGACAGGGGAACCTTC	CASSLTDRGTF
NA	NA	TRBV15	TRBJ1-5	TGTGCCACCAGCAGAGCCGGTACAGGGCGAGGCTCAGGGGTATACAATCAGCCCCAGCATTTT	CATSRAGTGRGSGVYNQPQHF
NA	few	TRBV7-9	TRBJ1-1	TGTGCCAGCAGCCCCCTCGGTAAGGGGTCTCTTGAAGCTTTCTTT	CASSPLGKGSLEAFF
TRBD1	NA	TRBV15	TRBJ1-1	TGTGCCACCAGCGCTAGACAGGGCTGGAACACTGAAGCTTTCTTT	CATSARQGWNTEAFF
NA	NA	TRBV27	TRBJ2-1	TGTGCCAGCAGTACCCCCCGACGGAGCTCCTACAATGAGCAGTTCTTC	CASSTPRRSSYNEQFF
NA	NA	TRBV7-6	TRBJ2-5	TGTGCCAGCAGCCCCCAACTAGTGTCCGGGGAGACCCAGTACTTC	CASSPQLVSGETQYF
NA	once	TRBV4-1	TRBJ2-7	TGCGCCAGCAGCCAAGACAAAGCGGACCGCTCCTACGAGCAGTACTTC	CASSQDKADRSYEQYF
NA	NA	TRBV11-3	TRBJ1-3	TGTGCCAGCAGCTCAGGAGGGACGGAGAGAAACACCATATATTTT	CASSSGGTERNTIYF
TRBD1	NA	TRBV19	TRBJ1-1	TGTGCCAGTAGTCCGCCGGGACAGTTCAACACTGAAGCTTTCTTT	CASSPPGQFNTEAFF
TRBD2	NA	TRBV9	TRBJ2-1	TGTGCCAGCAGCGCGGGACTAGCGGGGGGGGATGAGCAGTTCTTC	CASSAGLAGGDEQFF
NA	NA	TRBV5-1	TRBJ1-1	TGCGCCAGCAGCCCCTTAAGGGGAAACACTGAAGCTTTCTTT	CASSPLRGNTEAFF
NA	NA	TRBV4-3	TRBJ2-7	TGCGCCAGCAGCCAAGATAGGGGGTCCTACGAGCAGTACTTC	CASSQDRGSYEQYF
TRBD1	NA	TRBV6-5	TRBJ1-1	TGTGCCAGCAGAAAACAGGGGGTCACTGAAGCTTTCTTT	CASRKQGVTEAFF